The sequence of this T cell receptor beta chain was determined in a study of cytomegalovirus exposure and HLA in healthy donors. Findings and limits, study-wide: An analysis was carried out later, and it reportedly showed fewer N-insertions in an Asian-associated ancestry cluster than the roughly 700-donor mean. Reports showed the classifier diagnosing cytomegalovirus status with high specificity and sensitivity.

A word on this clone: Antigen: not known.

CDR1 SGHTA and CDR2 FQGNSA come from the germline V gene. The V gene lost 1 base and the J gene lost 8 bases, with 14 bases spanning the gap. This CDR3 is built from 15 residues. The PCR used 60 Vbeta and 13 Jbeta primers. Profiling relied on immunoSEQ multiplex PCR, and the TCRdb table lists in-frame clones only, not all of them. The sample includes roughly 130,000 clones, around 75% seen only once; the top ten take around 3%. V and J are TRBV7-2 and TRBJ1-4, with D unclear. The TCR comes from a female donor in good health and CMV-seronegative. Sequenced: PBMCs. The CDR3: CASSLGLGAYEKLFF. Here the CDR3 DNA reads TGTGCCAGCAGCTTAGGTCTGGGAGCTTACGAAAAACTGTTTTTT.